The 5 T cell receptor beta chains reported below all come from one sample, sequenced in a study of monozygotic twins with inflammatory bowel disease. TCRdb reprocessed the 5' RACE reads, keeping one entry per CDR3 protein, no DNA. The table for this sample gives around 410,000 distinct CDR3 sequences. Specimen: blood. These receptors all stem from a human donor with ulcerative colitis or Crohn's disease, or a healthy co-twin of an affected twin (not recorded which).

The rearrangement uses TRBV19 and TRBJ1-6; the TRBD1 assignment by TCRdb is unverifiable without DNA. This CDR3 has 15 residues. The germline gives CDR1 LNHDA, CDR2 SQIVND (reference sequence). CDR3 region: CASSQASRANSPLHF.

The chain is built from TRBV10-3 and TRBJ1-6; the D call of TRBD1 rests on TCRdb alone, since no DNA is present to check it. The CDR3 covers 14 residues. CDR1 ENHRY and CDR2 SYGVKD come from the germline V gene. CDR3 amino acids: CATRTGGLYSPLHF.

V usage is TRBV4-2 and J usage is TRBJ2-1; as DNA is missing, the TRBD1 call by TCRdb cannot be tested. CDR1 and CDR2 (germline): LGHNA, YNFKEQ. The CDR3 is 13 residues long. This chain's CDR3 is CASSLGRGDEQFF.

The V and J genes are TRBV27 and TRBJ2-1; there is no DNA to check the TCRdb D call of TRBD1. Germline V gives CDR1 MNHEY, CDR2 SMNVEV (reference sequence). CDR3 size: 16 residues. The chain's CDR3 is CATSRDRSARYNEQFF.

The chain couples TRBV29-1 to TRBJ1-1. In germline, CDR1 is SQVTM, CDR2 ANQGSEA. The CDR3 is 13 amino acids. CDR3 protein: CSVERDSNTEAFF.